This is a list of T cell receptor beta chains from one sample in a study of cytomegalovirus exposure and HLA in healthy donors. Repertoires were generated with immunoSEQ multiplex PCR, while TCRdb's copy carries only in-frame clones and drops some. This sample yields 200,000 to 250,000 clones, of which approximately 80% are seen a single time; less than 8.5% belongs to the top ten. Sequencing was done on a sample of PBMCs. The source of these receptors is a woman aged 55-69 years in good health and CMV-seropositive. CDR3s include the opening cysteine and the closing phenylalanine or tryptophan.

V	J	CDR3
TRBV6-1	TRBJ1-4	CASSAARDTRLSTNEKLFF
TRBV6-1	TRBJ2-7	CASSGDRGLHEQYF
TRBV6-1	TRBJ2-7	CASRERTGFSYEQYF
TRBV5-6	TRBJ2-5	CASSLTGGAQETQYF
TRBV5-1	TRBJ2-3	CASRLALGTDTQYF
TRBV29-1	TRBJ2-2	CSGKTGGGRSGELFF
TRBV20-1	TRBJ2-5	CSAPTGETQYF
TRBV11-2	TRBJ1-1	CASSFPQGREAFF
TRBV9	TRBJ1-3	CASSETPLTSGNTIYF
TRBV19	TRBJ2-7	CASLGAGVDEQYF
TRBV18	TRBJ2-6	CASPTGSSGANVLTF
TRBV28	TRBJ1-2	CASSFLGYTF
TRBV5-6	TRBJ1-3	CASSHGTGGHLGNTIYF